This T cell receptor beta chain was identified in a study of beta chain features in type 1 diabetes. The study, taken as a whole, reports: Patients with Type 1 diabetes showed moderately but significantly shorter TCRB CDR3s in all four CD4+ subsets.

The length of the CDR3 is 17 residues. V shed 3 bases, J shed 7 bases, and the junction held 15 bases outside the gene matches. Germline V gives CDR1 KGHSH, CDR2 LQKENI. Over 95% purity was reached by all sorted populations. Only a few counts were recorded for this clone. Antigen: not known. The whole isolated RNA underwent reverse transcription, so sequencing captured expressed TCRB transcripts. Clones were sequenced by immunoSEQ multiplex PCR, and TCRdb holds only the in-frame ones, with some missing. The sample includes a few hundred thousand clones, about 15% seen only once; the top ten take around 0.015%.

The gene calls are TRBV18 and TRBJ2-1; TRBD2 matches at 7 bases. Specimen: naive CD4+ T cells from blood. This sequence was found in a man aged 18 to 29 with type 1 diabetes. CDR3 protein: CASSPETLAATSNEQFF. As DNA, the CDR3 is TGTGCCAGCTCACCGGAAACTCTAGCGGCCACTAGTAATGAGCAGTTCTTC.